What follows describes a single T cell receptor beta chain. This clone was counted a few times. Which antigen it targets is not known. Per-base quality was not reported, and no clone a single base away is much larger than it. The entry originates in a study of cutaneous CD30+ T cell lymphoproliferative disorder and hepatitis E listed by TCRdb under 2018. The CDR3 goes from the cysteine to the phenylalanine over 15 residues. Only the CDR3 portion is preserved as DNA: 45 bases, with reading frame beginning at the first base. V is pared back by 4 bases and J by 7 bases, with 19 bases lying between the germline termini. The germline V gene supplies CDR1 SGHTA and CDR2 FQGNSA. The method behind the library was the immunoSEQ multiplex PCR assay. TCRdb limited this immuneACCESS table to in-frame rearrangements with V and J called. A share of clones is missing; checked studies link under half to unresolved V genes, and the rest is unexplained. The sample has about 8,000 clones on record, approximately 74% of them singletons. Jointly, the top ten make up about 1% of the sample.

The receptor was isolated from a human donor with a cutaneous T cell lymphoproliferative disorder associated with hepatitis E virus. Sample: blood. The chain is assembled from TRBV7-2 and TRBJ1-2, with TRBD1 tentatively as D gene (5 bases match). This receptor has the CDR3 CASSSRRGPSSGYTF. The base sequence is TGTGCCAGCAGCTCCCGGAGGGGACCGTCGAGTGGCTACACCTTC.